This T cell receptor beta chain was sequenced during a study of human T cells and chemical hapten exposure. General observations from the study: No shift was seen in TCRs above 1 in 1000 frequency with DPC sensitization.

The library labeled individual cDNA molecules by adding unique molecular identifiers to them. One entry per CDR3 protein results from TCRdb running MiXCR on the reads. The sample records about 120,000 distinct CDR3 sequences, 6.5% to 10% being singletons. Trimming took off 4 bases at V and 0 bases at J, with 9 bases between the two ends. The CDR3 covers 14 residues. This clonotype has a handful of counts. Its antigen is not identified. Total RNA came from unfractionated whole blood. V usage is TRBV12-3 or TRBV12-4 and J usage is TRBJ2-5, with D maybe TRBD2 (5 bases). Sequenced sample: whole blood. The sequence was collected from a human donor in good health. Some clones in this sample may be carry-over from other donors' samples. CDR3 protein: CASSSRGYQETQYF. CDR3 coding DNA: TGTGCCAGCAGTTCCCGCGGGTACCAAGAGACCCAGTACTTC.